Below are 25 T cell receptor beta chains sequenced from a single sample in a study of blood T cell repertoires in COVID-19. The method was immunoSEQ multiplex PCR; TCRdb's version includes in-frame clones alone and lacks a portion of them. The sample has 250,000 to 350,000 clones; approximately 91% are singletons. The specimen sequenced was peripheral blood. The receptors were sampled from a woman aged 25 to 39 with COVID-19, enrolled during active disease.

This clone was picked up one time. The genes are TRBV6-5 and TRBJ1-1; 8 bases align to TRBD1. Germline V gene lookup returns CDR1 MNHEY and CDR2 SVGAGI. V lost 2 bases and J lost 5; bases outside the gene matches: 1. The CDR3 totals 13 residues. This chain's CDR3 is CASSYTGGTEAFF. DNA of the CDR3: TGTGCCAGCAGTTACACAGGGGGAACTGAAGCTTTCTTT.

The rearrangement uses TRBV27 and TRBJ2-2, with TRBD1 matching over 7 bases. Germline CDR1 and CDR2: MNHEY and SMNVEV (reference sequence). This CDR3 comprises 18 residues. V was pared by 4 bases and J by 4 bases, with 15 bases of the junction left unmatched. The chain's CDR3 is CASSSLGQTTLTTGELFF. The CDR3 region has the DNA TGTGCCAGCAGTTCCCTGGGACAGACCACCCTGACCACCGGGGAGCTGTTTTTT.

The table lists this clone with a count of one. Within the sample, other DNA sequences also encode this same CDR3. The chain has TRBV6-5 and TRBJ2-3, with D unresolved. CDR1 MNHEY and CDR2 SVGAGI come from the germline V gene. The ends were cut back, 5 bases at V and 4 bases at J, with 10 bases in the middle. CDR3 length: 13 amino acids. CDR3 bases: TGTGCCAGCAGTCCGGGTACCCCAGATACGCAGTATTTT. Amino acids: CASSPGTPDTQYF.

The J gene is TRBJ2-7, the V gene TRBV7-2; 12 positions match TRBD2. The CDR3 has 16 amino acids. Trimming cost V 5 bases and J 2 bases; bases outside gene matches: 7. Germline V lookup: CDR1 SGHTA, CDR2 FQGNSA. This chain's CDR3 is CASSLGTSGPTYEQYF. The CDR3 DNA reads as TGTGCCAGCAGCCTTGGGACTAGCGGGCCGACCTACGAGCAGTACTTC.

The V and J genes are TRBV4-1 and TRBJ2-7; weak D call: TRBD2 (6 bases). V gave up 1 base and J gave up 2 bases, with 12 bases separating them. Germline V lookup: CDR1 MGHRA, CDR2 YSYEKL. The CDR3 runs 15 residues. The CDR3 protein is CASSQAQRRAYEQYF. The CDR3 region has the DNA TGCGCCAGCAGCCAAGCCCAGCGGAGGGCCTACGAGCAGTACTTC.

V and J are TRBV6-2 or TRBV6-3 and TRBJ1-5; maybe TRBD1 (6 bases). CDR3 size: 16 residues. Trimming left V 5 bases short and J 3 bases short, with 17 bases between. Looked up from germline, CDR1 is MNHEY and CDR2 is SVGEGT. The CDR3 is CASSPMQGPNNQPQHF. DNA of the CDR3: TGTGCCAGCAGTCCCATGCAGGGGCCTAACAATCAGCCCCAGCATTTT.

The CDR3 DNA reads TGCGCCAGCAGCTTGGAAGGACAGGGCCGCCACGAGCAGTACTTC. Translated: CASSLEGQGRHEQYF. The chain combines TRBV5-1 with TRBJ2-7; 8 nucleotides align to TRBD1. The CDR3 extends over 15 amino acids. The V segment lost 0 bases and the J segment 5 bases; nucleotides outside the gene matches: 7. Germline-derived CDR1 and CDR2 are SGHRS and YFSETQ.

The chain links TRBV7-9 to TRBJ2-1, with 10 bases identical to TRBD2. Unmatched junction bases numbered 18, after V lost 7 bases and J lost 6 bases. The CDR3 has 18 amino acids. Per the germline V gene, CDR1 is SEHNR and CDR2 is FQNEAQ (reference sequence). DNA of the CDR3: TGTGCCAGCATCGACCTAGCGGGAGCCCCATTTGGAATCAATGAGCAGTTCTTC. This gives the protein CASIDLAGAPFGINEQFF.

The chain combines TRBV2 with TRBJ1-5; TRBD1 aligns across 7 bases. The V gene end was trimmed by 6 bases and the J gene end by 14 bases; junction bases not matched to a gene: 7. The germline gives CDR1 SNHLY, CDR2 FYNNEI. This CDR3 comprises 11 residues. The DNA for the CDR3 is TGTGCCAGCAGCCAAACAGGGGTGGAGCATTTT. This encodes CASSQTGVEHF.

In its sample, this clone was seen once. The chain has TRBV15 and TRBJ1-6; D ambiguous. The germline V gene has CDR1 LNHNV and CDR2 YYDKDF (reference sequence). The CDR3 runs to 14 residues. V gave up 1 base and J gave up 8 bases, with 9 bases separating them. The CDR3 coding sequence is TGTGCCACCAGCAGAGCAGGACTAGATTCACCCCTCCACTTT. Amino acid sequence: CATSRAGLDSPLHF.

This chain uses TRBV30 with TRBJ2-5; 9 positions match TRBD1. Germline V gene lookup returns CDR1 GTSNPN and CDR2 SVGIG (reference sequence). Trimming at V came to 5 bases and at J to 4 bases, leaving 5 bases not matched to a gene. This CDR3 has 13 residues. Written as DNA, the CDR3 is TGTGCCTGGTCCACAGGGGGCTTAGAGACCCAGTACTTC. Translating gives CAWSTGGLETQYF.

The J gene is TRBJ2-7, the V gene TRBV24-1; D may be TRBD2 (6 bases). This CDR3 region has 17 residues. The ends were cut back, 10 bases at V and 3 bases at J, with 27 bases in the middle. Germline CDR1 and CDR2: KGHDR and SFDVKD. The CDR3 bases are TGTGCCACGGTCCCGGGACGGGTACTAGCTACCCTCTACGAGCAGTACTTC. It translates to CATVPGRVLATLYEQYF.

The genes are TRBV3-1 (or the pseudogene TRBV3-2) and TRBJ2-2; 10 positions match TRBD2. V dropped 0 bases and J dropped 1; count of bases not matched to a gene: 8. Per the germline V gene, CDR1 is LGHDT and CDR2 is YNNKEL (reference sequence). The CDR3 extends over 19 amino acids. The CDR3 is CASSQDRKREGLNTGELFF. CDR3 sequence (DNA): TGTGCCAGCAGCCAAGATCGGAAGCGGGAGGGATTGAACACCGGGGAGCTGTTTTTT.

This clone is a singleton in its sample. The chain links TRBV6-1 to TRBJ2-5; 9 bases fit TRBD1. The CDR3 length is 17 residues. Germline V gives CDR1 MNHNS, CDR2 SASEGT. With V trimmed by 1 base and J by 5 bases, 11 bases remained unmatched. The CDR3 spells CASSEGTGVNNGETQYF. CDR3 nucleotide sequence: TGTGCCAGCAGTGAAGGGACAGGGGTTAATAATGGTGAGACCCAGTACTTC.

The chain is built from TRBV28 and TRBJ1-6; 8 positions agree with TRBD1. CDR1 MDHEN and CDR2 SYDVKM come from the germline V gene. The CDR3 runs to 16 residues. Trimming took 6 bases from V and 5 from J; bases not matched to a gene: 9. The DNA of the CDR3 is TGTGCCAGCAGCCCCGGACAGGGCGGTAATAATTCACCCCTCCACTTT. Translating gives CASSPGQGGNNSPLHF.

About this clone: Germline and junction disagree at one end, which may indicate a read error. V usage is TRBV4-3 and J usage is TRBJ1-1; TRBD1 might be the D (6 bases). CDR1 is LGHNA and CDR2 is YSLEER in the germline V gene. CDR3 length equals 13 residues. The CDR3 spells CASSKDRNREAFF. CDR3 nucleotides: TGCGCCAGCAGCAAAGACAGGAACAGGGAAGCTTTCTTT.

This clone was observed a single time. The rearrangement uses TRBV28 and TRBJ2-3, with a weak D call TRBD2 (6 bases). V lost 9 bases and J lost 1, with 17 bases in between. This CDR3 has 15 amino acids. Germline lookup yields CDR1 MDHEN and CDR2 SYDVKM. CDR3 amino acids: CASNGGAYGTDTQYF. As DNA, the CDR3 is TGTGCCAGTAACGGGGGTGCCTATGGCACAGATACGCAGTATTTT.

This clone has a single count. This chain connects TRBV4-1 to TRBJ2-7; 10 nucleotides line up with TRBD2. The CDR3 covers 16 residues. After removal of 5 bases from V and 2 bases from J, the junction contained 9 bases not matched to a gene. The germline CDR1 and CDR2 sequences are MGHRA and YSYEKL. CDR3 nucleotide sequence: TGCGCCAGCAGCTCACTTCTAGCGGGAGAGGCCTACGAGCAGTACTTC. Protein product: CASSSLLAGEAYEQYF.

The rearrangement joins TRBV5-1 to TRBJ2-7, with TRBD1 matching over 7 bases. The CDR3 is 14 amino acids. Germline-derived CDR1 and CDR2 are SGHRS and YFSETQ. V lost 4 bases and J lost 3; bases outside the gene matches: 7. Here the CDR3 DNA reads TGCGCCAGCAGCCTTACAGGGGAAGGCTACGAGCAGTACTTC. It codes for CASSLTGEGYEQYF.

Here the CDR3 reads CASSQEPSAGRADTQYF. DNA of the CDR3: TGCGCCAGCAGCCAAGAACCCTCAGCCGGGAGGGCAGATACGCAGTATTTT. The V gene is TRBV4-3, the J gene TRBJ2-3, with TRBD2 matching 8 bases. V shed 0 bases, J shed 4 bases, and the junction held 9 bases outside the gene matches. This CDR3 is 17 amino acids long. Per the germline V gene, CDR1 is LGHNA and CDR2 is YSLEER.

V is TRBV5-1 and J is TRBJ2-3; maybe TRBD1 (6 bases). Germline CDR1 is SGHRS and CDR2 is YFSETQ. The CDR3 loop spans 15 amino acids. Deletions cut 1 base from V and 1 base from J, with 10 bases between. This CDR3 is CASSLWGLRTDTQYF. The CDR3 nucleotides are TGCGCCAGCAGCTTGTGGGGGCTTCGCACAGATACGCAGTATTTT. The complete variable domain, with remaining parts taken from reference TRBV5-1 and TRBJ2-3, reads KAGVTQTPRYLIKTRGQQVTLSCSPISGHRSVSWYQQTPGQGLQFLFEYFSETQRNKGNFPGRFSGRQFSNSRSEMNVSTLELGDSALYLCASSLWGLRTDTQYFGPGTRLTVL.

The chain combines TRBV20-1 with TRBJ2-5; no clear D gene. CDR1 is DFQATT, CDR2 SNEGSKA, per germline (reference sequence). V dropped 6 bases and J dropped 2 bases, with 4 bases sitting between them. The CDR3 contains 10 residues. CDR3 protein: CSARQETQYF. The CDR3 nucleotides are TGCAGTGCGCGTCAAGAGACCCAGTACTTC.

This clone was found once. The chain employs TRBV11-2 and TRBJ2-3; TRBD2 matches at 11 bases. CDR3 size: 19 residues. Per the germline V gene, CDR1 is SGHAT and CDR2 is FQNNGV. Trimming at V came to 3 bases and at J to 0 bases, leaving 11 bases not matched to a gene. Here the CDR3 reads CASSFPLGTSGLSTDTQYF. The CDR3 bases are TGTGCCAGCAGCTTCCCCCTGGGGACTAGCGGACTGAGCACAGATACGCAGTATTTT.

The gene calls are TRBV2 and TRBJ2-5, with a possible D match to TRBD1 (6 bases). Germline values: CDR1 SNHLY, CDR2 FYNNEI. Trimming stripped 6 bases from V and 7 bases from J, with 18 bases between. This CDR3 is built from 14 residues. The CDR3 sequence is CASRAGTLGGTQYF. The CDR3 DNA follows: TGTGCCAGCAGAGCAGGGACGCTAGGGGGGACCCAGTACTTC.

This clone was counted a single time. V and J are TRBV29-1 and TRBJ1-2, with 8 bases fitting TRBD1. Germline CDR1 reads SQVTM; CDR2 reads ANQGSEA. CDR3 length: 14 amino acids. V lost 7 bases and J lost 6; bases outside the gene matches: 13. CDR3 sequence reads: CSAQRTQGADGYTF. The CDR3 coding sequence is TGCAGCGCCCAAAGGACCCAGGGGGCGGATGGCTACACCTTC.